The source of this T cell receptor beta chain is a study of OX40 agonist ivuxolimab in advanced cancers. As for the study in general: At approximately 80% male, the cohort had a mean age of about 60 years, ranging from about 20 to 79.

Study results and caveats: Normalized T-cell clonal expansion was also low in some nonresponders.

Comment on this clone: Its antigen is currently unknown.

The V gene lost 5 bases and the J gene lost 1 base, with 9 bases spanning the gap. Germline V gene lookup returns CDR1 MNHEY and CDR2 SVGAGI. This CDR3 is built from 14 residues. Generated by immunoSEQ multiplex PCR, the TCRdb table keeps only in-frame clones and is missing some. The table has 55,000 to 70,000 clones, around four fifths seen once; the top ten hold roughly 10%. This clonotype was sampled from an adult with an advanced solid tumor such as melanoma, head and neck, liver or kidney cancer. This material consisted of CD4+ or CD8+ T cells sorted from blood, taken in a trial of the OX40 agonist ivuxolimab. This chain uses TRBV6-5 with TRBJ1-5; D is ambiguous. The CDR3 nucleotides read TGTGCCAGCAGTAATCCCGGGAGCAATCAGCCCCAGCATTTT. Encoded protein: CASSNPGSNQPQHF.